The sequence of this T cell receptor (beta chain) was determined in a study of control samples from healthy donors and cancer patients. Germline-derived CDR1 and CDR2 are LNHDA and SQIVND (reference sequence). CDR3 size: 15 residues. The V and J ends lost 9 bases and 8 bases, in that order; junction bases with no gene match: 15. Profiled with immunoSEQ multiplex PCR; TCRdb holds only in-frame clones, not every one. Of some 90,000 clones in the sample, about 89% were seen once. The source of this sequence is a young woman in good health. The rearrangement joins TRBV19 to TRBJ1-2; the match to TRBD1 covers 10 bases. The sample consisted of blood. The CDR3 DNA follows: TGTGCCAGCGGGAGGGGGACAGGGGATATTGACGGCTACACCTTC. Translating it yields CASGRGTGDIDGYTF.